Below, 21 T cell receptor beta chains from the same sample are listed, as sequenced in a study of blood T cell repertoires in COVID-19 (dated by TCRdb to about 2020). Receptor libraries were prepared by the immunoSEQ multiplex PCR assay. Sourced from immuneACCESS, this table was stored by TCRdb with only in-frame sequences that have V and J called. A share of the clones is absent; for the studies checked, an unresolved V gene accounts for under half, and the remainder has no known explanation. This sample lists about 70,000 clones; about 85% were detected once. Together, the top ten hold approximately 32% of the sample. What was sequenced was peripheral blood. These receptors originate from a woman of 80 years or more with active or convalescent COVID-19.

CDR3 region: CACVKSSGNTIYF. The CDR3 region has the DNA TGTGCCTGCGTCAAGAGCTCTGGAAACACCATATATTTT. The chain links TRBV30 to TRBJ1-3, with D unresolved. Germline V gene sequence: CDR1 GTSNPN, CDR2 SVGIG (reference sequence). The V end lost 6 bases, the J end lost 0 bases, and 9 bases lay between the germline ends. The CDR3 is made up of 13 amino acids.

V usage is TRBV11-3 and J usage is TRBJ2-5, with 9 bases aligning to TRBD1. The V segment lost 4 bases and the J segment 5 bases; nucleotides outside the gene matches: 5. This CDR3 has 14 residues. Germline CDR1 reads SGHNT; CDR2 reads YENEEA. CDR3 loop: CASSSGQGSETQYF. CDR3 in DNA: TGTGCCAGCAGCTCAGGACAGGGGTCGGAGACCCAGTACTTC.

The V and J genes are TRBV9 and TRBJ2-5; the D gene is possibly TRBD1 (7 bases). Per germline, CDR1 SGDLS and CDR2 YYNGEE. Trimming cost V 3 bases and J 4 bases, with 13 bases left between them. The CDR3 totals 14 residues. The CDR3 DNA is TGTGCCAGCAGCGCCCAGGGGGGCCTAGAGACCCAGTACTTC. Protein: CASSAQGGLETQYF.

V gene TRBV18 combines with J gene TRBJ2-2; D might be TRBD2 (6 bases). The germline gives CDR1 KGHSH, CDR2 LQKENI. Between the trimmed V and J ends, which lost 1 base and 2 bases, there was a span of 11 bases. The CDR3 runs 16 residues. CDR3 DNA: TGTGCCAGCTCACCACTCACAGGACTAAACACCGGGGAGCTGTTTTTT. It is translated as CASSPLTGLNTGELFF.

V usage is TRBV5-1 and J usage is TRBJ1-2; unclear D gene. The germline V gene has CDR1 SGHRS and CDR2 YFSETQ. This CDR3 has 13 residues. V shed 3 bases and J shed 8 bases, with 14 bases lying between them. For the CDR3, the DNA is TGCGCCAGCAGCTCGCCGGAGGTTGACGGCTACACCTTC. Protein sequence: CASSSPEVDGYTF.

V and J are TRBV5-8 and TRBJ2-2; 10 nucleotides line up with TRBD2. This CDR3 contains 17 residues. Germline V lookup: CDR1 SGHTS, CDR2 YDEGEE. V trimming: 4 bases; J trimming: 2 bases; junction bases outside the gene matches: 8. Written as DNA, the CDR3 is TGTGCCAGCAGCCTACCTCTAGCGGGGGATAACACCGGGGAGCTGTTTTTT. As protein: CASSLPLAGDNTGELFF. The full variable domain, completed using reference TRBV5-8 and TRBJ2-2, is EAGVTQSPTHLIKTRGQQATLRCSPISGHTSVYWYQQALGLGLQFLLWYDEGEERNRGNFPPRFSGRQFPNYSSELNVNALELEDSALYLCASSLPLAGDNTGELFFGEGSRLTVL.

This clone has a single count. A junction end diverges from the germline sequence, so it may reflect a read error. The gene calls are TRBV19 and TRBJ1-2; perhaps TRBD1 as D (5 bases). The germline V gene encodes CDR1 LNHDA and CDR2 SQIVND (reference sequence). This CDR3 is 13 amino acids long. The CDR3 is CASRGPDKYSAIF. In DNA form, the CDR3 reads TGTGCCAGTAGGGGTCCGGACAAGTATTCTGCCATCTTC.

The chain couples TRBV7-8 to TRBJ1-5; D gene ambiguous. V lost 2 bases to trimming and J lost 9 bases, with 17 bases between them. The germline V gene has CDR1 SGHVS and CDR2 FQNEAQ. The CDR3 spans 15 residues. The CDR3 region is CASSLPGFQTGPQHF. CDR3 DNA sequence: TGTGCCAGCAGCTTACCGGGATTCCAAACCGGGCCCCAGCATTTT.

This chain links TRBV29-1 with TRBJ2-5; D unclear. The germline CDR1 and CDR2 sequences are SQVTM and ANQGSEA. Trimming removed 7 bases from V and 3 bases from J, with 6 bases in between. The CDR3 contains 10 residues. In nucleotides, the CDR3 is TGCAGCGCAGAGGAAGAGACCCAGTACTTC. Protein: CSAEEETQYF.

The gene calls are TRBV7-8 and TRBJ1-2; D is uncertain. This CDR3 has 19 residues. Germline V gene data show CDR1 as SGHVS and CDR2 as FQNEAQ. The germline V and J ends were trimmed by 2 bases and 8 bases, with 30 bases remaining between them. In nucleotides, the CDR3 is TGTGCCAGCAGCTTATATTCTGGGTTTGGGCACCCGGGAAACGGCGGCTACACCTTC. Translation gives CASSLYSGFGHPGNGGYTF.

The chain joins TRBV6-5 to TRBJ2-3, with a possible D match to TRBD1 (6 bases). V lost 6 bases to trimming and J lost 5 bases, with 18 bases between them. This CDR3 spans 15 amino acids. Germline lookup yields CDR1 MNHEY and CDR2 SVGAGI. CDR3 region: CASSVDSHEEDTQYF. CDR3 coding DNA: TGTGCCAGCAGCGTGGACAGCCATGAAGAAGATACGCAGTATTTT.

The rearrangement links TRBV30 to TRBJ2-5, with D perhaps matching TRBD1 (6 bases). The germline V and J ends were trimmed by 5 bases and 2 bases, with 9 bases remaining between them. The CDR3 spans 12 residues. CDR1 and CDR2 from the germline V gene are GTSNPN and SVGIG (reference sequence). The CDR3 here is CAWERGQETQYF. CDR3 nucleotide sequence: TGTGCCTGGGAAAGGGGGCAAGAGACCCAGTACTTC.

V and J are TRBV28 and TRBJ1-3; 8 nucleotides align to TRBD1. V trimming: 6 bases; J trimming: 5 bases; junction bases outside the gene matches: 6. The CDR3 is 14 amino acids. In germline, CDR1 is MDHEN, CDR2 SYDVKM. CDR3 bases: TGTGCCAGCAGGCAGGGGGCGGAGAGAAACACCATATATTTT. Its translation: CASRQGAERNTIYF.

This clone was recorded a few times. The chain uses TRBV28 and TRBJ1-3, with a possible D match to TRBD1 (5 bases). V lost 3 bases and J lost 5, with 11 bases in between. The V gene's germline CDR1 is MDHEN and CDR2 SYDVKM. This CDR3 comprises 14 residues. The DNA of the CDR3 is TGTGCCAGCAGTTTGGGGGGACCCAGAAACACCATATATTTT. This codes for CASSLGGPRNTIYF.

This chain uses TRBV10-1 with TRBJ2-1, with a tentative D call TRBD1 (6 bases). The CDR3 spans 14 residues. Per germline, CDR1 WNHNN and CDR2 SYGVQD (reference sequence). Trimming removed 0 bases from V and 11 bases from J, with 14 bases in between. The CDR3 sequence: CASSESGGAFQQFF. As DNA, the CDR3 is TGCGCCAGCAGTGAGTCAGGGGGAGCCTTTCAGCAGTTCTTC.

V and J are TRBV6-2 or TRBV6-3 and TRBJ1-1; the match to TRBD1 covers 7 bases. Trimming cost V 2 bases and J 6 bases; bases outside gene matches: 6. This CDR3 comprises 14 residues. Germline CDR1 MNHEY, CDR2 SVGEGT. CDR3 in amino acids: CASSYHRGPPEAFF. The DNA of the CDR3 is TGTGCCAGCAGTTACCACAGGGGTCCCCCTGAAGCTTTCTTT.

The chain carries TRBV2 and TRBJ2-1, with TRBD2 as a possible D gene (7 bases). The CDR3 sequence is 15 residues long. The ends were cut back, 10 bases at V and 5 bases at J, with 21 bases in the middle. The germline V gene has CDR1 SNHLY and CDR2 FYNNEI. The DNA of the CDR3 is TGTGCCATCCACCTGGGGGGGCTATCTAACAATGAGCAGTTCTTC. Its translation is CAIHLGGLSNNEQFF.

J is TRBJ2-5 and V is TRBV9; a weak D match, TRBD1 (5 bases). CDR1 and CDR2 from the germline V gene are SGDLS and YYNGEE. The V and J ends lost 3 bases and 5 bases respectively, with 14 bases between them. The CDR3 has 14 amino acids. The CDR3 spells CASSEGARLETQYF. DNA of the CDR3: TGTGCCAGCAGCGAAGGGGCCCGCCTGGAGACCCAGTACTTC.

The chain is built from TRBV5-4 and TRBJ1-1, with 8 bases aligning to TRBD1. Trimming cost V 4 bases and J 5 bases; bases outside gene matches: 7. The CDR3 spans 14 residues. Germline V gene sequence: CDR1 SGHNT, CDR2 YYREEE (reference sequence). CDR3 sequence reads: CASSIGQGGTEAFF. The CDR3 bases are TGTGCCAGCAGCATAGGACAGGGCGGGACTGAAGCTTTCTTT.

V is TRBV6-4 and J is TRBJ2-2; D possibly corresponds to TRBD2 (6 bases). From germline, CDR1 is MRHNA and CDR2 SNTAGT. The V end lost 3 bases, the J end lost 8 bases, and 10 bases lay between the germline ends. CDR3 size: 13 residues. The CDR3 nucleotides read TGTGCCAGCAGTGAATGGCGGGGAGGGGAGCTGTTTTTT. It yields the protein CASSEWRGGELFF.

This clone was counted once. V gene TRBV28 combines with J gene TRBJ2-4; D perhaps matches TRBD2 (6 bases). The germline V and J ends were trimmed by 6 bases and 0 bases, with 15 bases remaining between them. Germline V CDR1 and CDR2: MDHEN, SYDVKM. This CDR3 has 16 residues. The DNA for the CDR3 is TGTGCCAGCAGCCCCCCGCGGGGTCTAGCCAAAAACATTCAGTACTTC. This codes for CASSPPRGLAKNIQYF.